This T cell receptor (beta chain) was retrieved from a study of blood T cell dynamics during melanoma immunotherapy. DNA loading was fixed at roughly 0.35 ug for all bulk PBMC samples. The protocol was immunoSEQ multiplex PCR, while the TCRdb copy is restricted to in-frame clones and leaves out a portion. Of fewer than 15,000 clones listed, 75% to 90% are singletons. Regarding time point: week 3, after first cycle of checkpoint inhibitor. Disease control meant complete response, partial response or stable disease at 12 weeks. This receptor was identified in a human donor with melanoma. Material: blood, obtained from a patient treated with checkpoint blockade.

For the CDR3, the DNA is TGTGCCGGGAGAGGGGGGGGCGTTAATGAAAAACTGTTTTTT. The encoded protein is CAGRGGGVNEKLFF. The chain employs TRBV6-6 and TRBJ1-4, with TRBD1 as a possible D gene (6 bases). V lost 11 bases, J lost 4 bases, and 17 bases lay in between. This CDR3 is built from 14 residues. Per germline, CDR1 MNHNY and CDR2 SVGAGI (reference sequence).